The 31 T cell receptor beta chains given below trace back to one sample, sequenced in a study of cytotoxic CD8 clonotypes in ibrutinib-treated CLL. The protocol was immunoSEQ multiplex PCR, while the TCRdb copy is restricted to in-frame clones and leaves out a portion. The profile shows some 200,000 clones, roughly 73% of them singletons. Sequenced here: PBMCs, sampled after 12 months of ibrutinib treatment. All receptors come from a human donor with chronic lymphocytic leukemia.

The chain combines TRBV29-1 with TRBJ2-1; 9 bases are a match to TRBD1. Germline CDR1 is SQVTM and CDR2 is ANQGSEA. V lost 7 bases, J lost 8 bases, and 6 bases stayed unmatched. The length of the CDR3 is 12 residues. CDR3 sequence reads: CSAGTGRYEQFF. The CDR3, as DNA: TGCAGCGCCGGGACAGGGAGGTATGAGCAGTTCTTC.

V usage is TRBV4-1 and J usage is TRBJ1-3; TRBD1 agrees at 9 bases. CDR3 length: 16 amino acids. Germline V gives CDR1 MGHRA, CDR2 YSYEKL. The junction had 6 bases not matched to a gene; V was cut back by 4 bases and J by 2 bases. The CDR3 DNA reads TGCGCCAGCAGCCCGGACGGGACAGGGACTGGAAACACCATATATTTT. Residues: CASSPDGTGTGNTIYF.

This sequence joins TRBV5-1 and TRBJ1-4, with 9 bases matching TRBD1. CDR1 SGHRS and CDR2 YFSETQ come from the germline V gene. J gave up 7 bases and V 3 bases, and 10 bases lay outside the gene matches. The CDR3 loop spans 16 amino acids. CDR3 coding DNA: TGCGCCAGCAGCTCCACAGGGGGCCAAGGAGGTGAAAAACTGTTTTTT. This translates into CASSSTGGQGGEKLFF. The full variable domain, completed using reference TRBV5-1 and TRBJ1-4, is KAGVTQTPRYLIKTRGQQVTLSCSPISGHRSVSWYQQTPGQGLQFLFEYFSETQRNKGNFPGRFSGRQFSNSRSEMNVSTLELGDSALYLCASSSTGGQGGEKLFFGSGTQLSVL.

The chain recombines TRBV10-1 with TRBJ2-3, with D perhaps TRBD2 (5 bases). The CDR3 covers 16 residues. Germline V gene data show CDR1 as WNHNN and CDR2 as SYGVQD (reference sequence). V was trimmed by 3 bases and J by 1 base, leaving 14 bases between them. The CDR3 DNA follows: TGCGCCAGCAGTGATTCGGCGGGTGGGGGCACAGATACGCAGTATTTT. It yields the protein CASSDSAGGGTDTQYF.

This sequence joins TRBV5-1 and TRBJ2-2; tentatively, D is TRBD2 (5 bases). V was trimmed by 1 base and J by 4 bases, leaving 14 bases between them. Per the germline V gene, CDR1 is SGHRS and CDR2 is YFSETQ. The CDR3 is 16 amino acids. The CDR3 coding sequence is TGCGCCAGCAGCTTGATCCCCACGGGGAGCACCGGGGAGCTGTTTTTT. Translating gives CASSLIPTGSTGELFF.

This chain links TRBV6-1 with TRBJ2-7, with TRBD1 matching 9 bases. Germline V gives CDR1 MNHNS, CDR2 SASEGT. V lost 1 base to trimming and J lost 2 bases; unmatched junction nucleotides: 12. The CDR3 spans 18 residues. The CDR3: CASSEGPRDRVGAYEQYF. CDR3 coding DNA: TGTGCCAGCAGTGAAGGCCCCCGGGACAGGGTAGGGGCCTACGAGCAGTACTTC.

This clone occurred a few times. The V and J genes are TRBV27 and TRBJ2-3; D is possibly TRBD1 (5 bases). V was shortened by 4 bases and J by 2 bases, with 13 bases between the two germline ends. There are 15 residues in the CDR3. CDR1 is MNHEY, CDR2 SMNVEV, per germline (reference sequence). Written as DNA, the CDR3 is TGTGCCAGCAGTTCCTCCAGGGAAACCACAGATACGCAGTATTTT. Translated, it gives CASSSSRETTDTQYF.

V usage is TRBV6-6 and J usage is TRBJ1-1, with D perhaps TRBD1 (6 bases). V lost 5 bases, J lost 4 bases, and 14 bases lay in between. Germline V gives CDR1 MNHNY, CDR2 SVGAGI (reference sequence). The CDR3 runs 14 residues. The CDR3 DNA sequence: TGTGCCAGCAGTGGCAGGGGTCGGGGCACTGAAGCTTTCTTT. Residues: CASSGRGRGTEAFF.

The chain uses TRBV23-1 and TRBJ2-7; weak D call: TRBD1 (5 bases). TRBV23-1 is given ORF status, its function remaining uncertain. Between the trimmed V and J ends, which lost 3 bases and 2 bases, there was a span of 14 bases. CDR3 length equals 15 residues. CDR3 in DNA: TGCGCCAGCAGTCACCGGCAGGGCAGCGCCTACGAGCAGTACTTC. It specifies CASSHRQGSAYEQYF.

A few counts support this clone. The chain recombines TRBV5-1 with TRBJ2-5; D is perhaps TRBD1 (6 bases). CDR1 and CDR2 (germline): SGHRS, YFSETQ. There are 17 residues in the CDR3. Trimming took off 0 bases at V and 2 bases at J, with 17 bases between the two ends. CDR3 nucleotide sequence: TGCGCCAGCAGCTTGGGAGAACCGCAGGGGAAACAAGAGACCCAGTACTTC. The encoded protein is CASSLGEPQGKQETQYF.

This chain uses TRBV18 with TRBJ2-2; D remains unclear. In germline, CDR1 is KGHSH, CDR2 LQKENI. The CDR3 is made up of 13 amino acids. The V end was cut by 6 bases, the J end by 5 bases, with 10 bases between. The chain's CDR3 is CASSRDNTGELFF. The CDR3 DNA is TGTGCCAGCTCGAGAGATAATACCGGGGAGCTGTTTTTT.

This clone was seen a handful of times. This chain joins TRBV4-1 and TRBJ2-1; TRBD2 aligns across 7 bases. The junction had 12 bases not matched to a gene; V was cut back by 8 bases and J by 5 bases. Germline V gene lookup returns CDR1 MGHRA and CDR2 YSYEKL. The length of the CDR3 is 15 residues. The CDR3 spells CASRRERTGDNEQFF. The CDR3 DNA is TGCGCCAGCCGGCGGGAGAGGACTGGAGACAATGAGCAGTTCTTC.

The chain couples TRBV7-8 to TRBJ1-5; TRBD1 is a possible D gene (5 bases). Germline values: CDR1 SGHVS, CDR2 FQNEAQ. This CDR3 spans 17 amino acids. V was pared by 4 bases and J by 0 bases, with 16 bases between. The DNA of the CDR3 is TGTGCCAGCAGCTCAAACGCCGGGACGGATAGCAATCAGCCCCAGCATTTT. This sequence encodes CASSSNAGTDSNQPQHF.

This chain links TRBV19 with TRBJ1-1; D is uncertain. The CDR3 spans 14 residues. V was pared by 4 bases and J by 1 base, with 10 bases between. Germline V CDR1 and CDR2: LNHDA, SQIVND (reference sequence). CDR3 nucleotides: TGTGCCAGTAGTACGGGCGGGAGGAACACTGAAGCTTTCTTT. Its protein product is CASSTGGRNTEAFF. The entire variable domain, with the rest obtained from reference TRBV19 and TRBJ1-1, is as follows: DGGITQSPKYLFRKEGQNVTLSCEQNLNHDAMYWYRQDPGQGLRLIYYSQIVNDFQKGDIAEGYSVSREKKESFPLTVTSAQKNPTAFYLCASSTGGRNTEAFFGQGTRLTVV.

The chain combines TRBV6-5 with TRBJ2-7; 8 bases are a match to TRBD1. The CDR3 length is 16 residues. Unmatched junction bases numbered 4, after V lost 0 bases and J lost 0 bases. Germline loops: CDR1 MNHEY, CDR2 SVGAGI. The CDR3 sequence is CASSYSVDRGSYEQYF. DNA for the CDR3: TGTGCCAGCAGTTACTCTGTCGACAGGGGCTCCTACGAGCAGTACTTC.

V is TRBV4-1 and J is TRBJ1-4; weak D call: TRBD1 (6 bases). Between the trimmed V and J ends, which lost 0 bases and 6 bases, there was a span of 14 bases. Germline CDR1 reads MGHRA; CDR2 reads YSYEKL. The CDR3 spans 16 residues. DNA of the CDR3: TGCGCCAGCAGCCAAGAGATGACAGGTCCCGATGAAAAACTGTTTTTT. It specifies CASSQEMTGPDEKLFF.

The chain has TRBV29-1 and TRBJ1-1; 7 bases agree with TRBD1. Trimming at V came to 7 bases and at J to 1 base, leaving 9 bases not matched to a gene. Germline-derived CDR1 and CDR2 are SQVTM and ANQGSEA. CDR3 length: 14 residues. This CDR3 is CSGLQGTPNTEAFF. DNA of the CDR3: TGCAGCGGTTTACAGGGGACCCCGAACACTGAAGCTTTCTTT.

V is TRBV7-2 and J is TRBJ2-5, with D tentatively TRBD1 (6 bases). The CDR3 is 15 amino acids. V shed 3 bases and J shed 1 base, with 12 bases lying between them. Germline V gene lookup returns CDR1 SGHTA and CDR2 FQGNSA. CDR3 protein: CASSLRRGLQETQYF. CDR3 DNA: TGTGCCAGCAGCTTGCGCAGGGGCCTCCAAGAGACCCAGTACTTC.

This chain uses TRBV5-6 with TRBJ2-1; TRBD2 is a possible D gene (5 bases). Germline V gene lookup returns CDR1 SGHDT and CDR2 YYEEEE. Trimming cost V 2 bases and J 9 bases, with 9 bases left between them. CDR3 length equals 12 residues. The CDR3 sequence is CASSFRGSEQFF. Here the CDR3 DNA reads TGTGCCAGCAGCTTTCGAGGGAGTGAGCAGTTCTTC.

The V call is TRBV9, the J call TRBJ1-1, with 8 positions matching TRBD1. The germline V gene encodes CDR1 SGDLS and CDR2 YYNGEE. V shed 4 bases, J shed 1 base, and the junction held 6 bases outside the gene matches. This CDR3 comprises 15 residues. The CDR3 protein is CASSLTGVWNTEAFF. CDR3 DNA sequence: TGTGCCAGCAGCCTGACAGGGGTGTGGAACACTGAAGCTTTCTTT.

The V and J genes are TRBV10-3 and TRBJ2-3; D is unresolved. There are 12 residues in the CDR3. V dropped 1 base and J dropped 4 bases, with 3 bases sitting between them. Looked up from germline, CDR1 is ENHRY and CDR2 is SYGVKD. The CDR3 reads CAISEYADTQYF. The CDR3, as DNA: TGTGCCATCAGTGAGTATGCAGATACGCAGTATTTT.

CDR3 sequence (DNA): TGTGCCAGCAGTGAATCTGGGGGGAAAAACATTCAGTACTTC. This gives the protein CASSESGGKNIQYF. The rearrangement uses TRBV25-1 and TRBJ2-4; D might be TRBD2 (6 bases). Germline values: CDR1 MGHDK, CDR2 SYGVNS. Trimming shortened V by 1 base and J by 4 bases, and 8 bases separated the two germline ends. This CDR3 contains 14 residues.

V is TRBV6-1 and J is TRBJ2-1, with TRBD2 identical over 11 bases. Germline loops: CDR1 MNHNS, CDR2 SASEGT. V shed 1 base, J shed 12 bases, and the junction held 11 bases outside the gene matches. There are 16 residues in the CDR3. The CDR3 nucleotides read TGTGCCAGCAGTGAAGTTCCGGGACTAGCGGCAGGGGGGCAGTTCTTC. Translated: CASSEVPGLAAGGQFF.

The CDR3 is CASTPGLAEETQYF. The CDR3 nucleotides read TGTGCCAGCACCCCGGGACTAGCGGAAGAGACCCAGTACTTC. The chain couples TRBV9 to TRBJ2-5; TRBD2 matches 11 bases. With V trimmed by 6 bases and J by 3 bases, 4 bases remained unmatched. The CDR3 loop spans 14 amino acids. The germline CDR1 and CDR2 sequences are SGDLS and YYNGEE. Combining the CDR3 with reference TRBV9 and TRBJ2-5 gives the whole variable domain DSGVTQTPKHLITATGQRVTLRCSPRSGDLSVYWYQQSLDQGLQFLIQYYNGEERAKGNILERFSAQQFPDLHSELNLSSLELGDSALYFCASTPGLAEETQYFGPGTRLLVL.

This chain links TRBV13 with TRBJ2-3, with D unresolved. The CDR3 consists of 13 residues. Germline V gives CDR1 PRHDT, CDR2 FYEKMQ (reference sequence). Trimming removed 5 bases from V and 4 bases from J, with 10 bases in between. CDR3 sequence (DNA): TGTGCCAGCAGCCCACTCCCCCCAGATACGCAGTATTTT. Its protein product is CASSPLPPDTQYF.

This chain links TRBV5-1 with TRBJ2-7; 10 bases line up with TRBD2. V lost 2 bases to trimming and J lost 4 bases; unmatched junction nucleotides: 6. The CDR3 sequence is 15 residues long. Per the germline V gene, CDR1 is SGHRS and CDR2 is YFSETQ. This chain's CDR3 is CASSFAAGGPYEQYF. CDR3 nucleotides: TGCGCCAGCAGCTTTGCAGCGGGAGGGCCGTACGAGCAGTACTTC.

The J gene is TRBJ2-3, the V gene TRBV4-1; no firm D call. This CDR3 is built from 14 residues. The germline V gene has CDR1 MGHRA and CDR2 YSYEKL. The V gene lost 6 bases and the J gene lost 1 base, with 11 bases spanning the gap. The CDR3 nucleotides read TGCGCCAGCAGTCGCTTAACAGGCACAGATACGCAGTATTTT. The encoded protein is CASSRLTGTDTQYF.

This clone has a single count. This chain connects TRBV28 to TRBJ1-1, with D uncertain. Trimming took 6 bases from V and 0 from J, leaving 8 bases between them. Germline lookup yields CDR1 MDHEN and CDR2 SYDVKM. The CDR3 contains 13 residues. The chain's CDR3 is CASSLSLNTEAFF. The CDR3 DNA follows: TGTGCCAGCAGCCTTAGCTTGAACACTGAAGCTTTCTTT.

The rearrangement uses TRBV5-1 and TRBJ1-1, with D maybe TRBD1 (5 bases). The CDR3 has 13 residues. Germline CDR1 and CDR2: SGHRS and YFSETQ. Trimming pared 0 bases from V and 8 bases from J, leaving 11 bases between. The CDR3 DNA reads as TGCGCCAGCAGCTTGGGAGGGGCCCCCGAAGCTTTCTTT. This encodes CASSLGGAPEAFF.

This chain joins TRBV27 and TRBJ2-2; TRBD1 might be the D (6 bases). Germline CDR1 and CDR2: MNHEY and SMNVEV (reference sequence). Trimming removed 8 bases from V and 5 bases from J, with 12 bases in between. The length of the CDR3 is 13 residues. The CDR3 spells CASRIQGTGELFF. The CDR3 DNA follows: TGTGCCAGCCGTATTCAGGGGACCGGGGAGCTGTTTTTT.

The chain recombines TRBV18 with TRBJ1-1; 11 bases line up with TRBD1. Germline CDR1 KGHSH, CDR2 LQKENI. Trimming at V came to 4 bases and at J to 5 bases, leaving 3 bases not matched to a gene. There are 14 residues in the CDR3. The CDR3, as DNA: TGTGCCAGCTCACTGGGACAGGGGGATACTGAAGCTTTCTTT. It encodes CASSLGQGDTEAFF.